This T cell receptor (beta chain) came from a study of cytomegalovirus exposure and HLA in healthy donors. Study conclusions and caveats: Association of approximately 18,000 TCR beta sequences with HLA alleles was found at 0.05 false discovery rate in a later analysis. TCR beta chain V- and J-gene trimming was linked, in a later analysis, to a missense variant in DCLRE1C.

Germline CDR1 is SQVTM and CDR2 is ANQGSEA. The CDR3 has 15 residues. V trimming: 8 bases; J trimming: 0 bases; junction bases outside the gene matches: 8. PCR involved 60 Vbeta and 13 Jbeta primers. Generated by immunoSEQ multiplex PCR, the TCRdb table keeps only in-frame clones and is missing some. Found here are approximately 44,000 clones, about nine tenths of them singletons; the top ten hold 8%. About this clone itself: The antigen remains undetermined.

Material: PBMCs. This TCR was recovered from a woman aged 40 to 50 in good health and CMV-seropositive. The chain joins TRBV29-1 to TRBJ2-5; TRBD1 aligns across 11 bases. In DNA form, the CDR3 reads TGCAGCTTGGACCGGGACAGGGGGGACCAAGAGACCCAGTACTTC. It yields the protein CSLDRDRGDQETQYF.